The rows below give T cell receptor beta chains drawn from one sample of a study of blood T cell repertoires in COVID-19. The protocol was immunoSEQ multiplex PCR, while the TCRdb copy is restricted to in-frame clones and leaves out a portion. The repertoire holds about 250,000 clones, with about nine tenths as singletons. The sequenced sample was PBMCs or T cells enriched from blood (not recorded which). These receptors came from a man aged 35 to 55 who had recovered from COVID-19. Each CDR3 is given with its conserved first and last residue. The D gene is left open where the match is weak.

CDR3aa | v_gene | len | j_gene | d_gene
CAIRGGTQYF | TRBV2 | 10 | TRBJ2-5 | NA
CASSAIVGQWHYEQYF | TRBV21-1 | 16 | TRBJ2-7 | NA
CASSRQTEAFF | TRBV5-6 | 11 | TRBJ1-1 | NA
CASSKCGRDRGSYEQYF | TRBV21-1 | 17 | TRBJ2-7 | NA
CASSAPQAGGYSNQPQHF | TRBV5-6 | 18 | TRBJ1-5 | NA
CASMGQRERPQHF | TRBV19 | 13 | TRBJ1-5 | TRBD1
CASSATTSKAGELFF | TRBV7-9 | 15 | TRBJ2-2 | NA
CASSYRDINTEAFF | TRBV19 | 14 | TRBJ1-1 | NA
CASRPGSSPLHF | TRBV12-3/TRBV12-4 | 12 | TRBJ1-6 | NA
CSASNHVGLVGKGEQFF | TRBV20-1 | 17 | TRBJ2-1 | TRBD2
CASSLLTGSISDTQYF | TRBV7-2 | 16 | TRBJ2-3 | TRBD1
CASRGQASYEQYF | TRBV19 | 13 | TRBJ2-7 | TRBD1
CASSQNARASGANVLTF | TRBV4-1 | 17 | TRBJ2-6 | NA
CASSPEAGSTDTQYF | TRBV7-9 | 15 | TRBJ2-3 | NA
CASSHDSSLGYGYTF | TRBV5-8 | 15 | TRBJ1-2 | NA
CASSSGLAERTQYF | TRBV27 | 14 | TRBJ2-3 | TRBD2
CASSLDRMNTEAFF | TRBV11-2 | 14 | TRBJ1-1 | NA
CASSFPGGIGYTF | TRBV28 | 13 | TRBJ1-2 | NA
CASSRLPDNEQFF | TRBV5-1 | 13 | TRBJ2-1 | NA
CASSMNNPNRASGNTIYF | TRBV27 | 18 | TRBJ1-3 | NA
CASSLSETPNSPLHF | TRBV7-8 | 15 | TRBJ1-6 | NA
CASSHLNLISYNEQFF | TRBV4-1 | 16 | TRBJ2-1 | NA
CASSQDVGRATDTQYF | TRBV4-3 | 16 | TRBJ2-3 | NA
CASSSGGAVGLQYF | TRBV19 | 14 | TRBJ2-5 | TRBD2
CASSSTGGASEKLFF | TRBV28 | 15 | TRBJ1-4 | TRBD1
CASSPGTGNGYGYTF | TRBV7-6 | 15 | TRBJ1-2 | TRBD1
CASSLEGGRETQYF | TRBV7-2 | 14 | TRBJ2-5 | TRBD2
CASSLRGSGDQFF | TRBV5-4 | 13 | TRBJ1-4 | NA
CASSVAGGVSDTQYF | TRBV9 | 15 | TRBJ2-3 | TRBD2
CASSSTRDYGYTF | TRBV19 | 13 | TRBJ1-2 | NA
CASSLALGWDGSAEAFF | TRBV7-8 | 17 | TRBJ1-1 | NA
CASSLLGTSGAYNEQFF | TRBV27 | 17 | TRBJ2-1 | TRBD2
CSSGNQETQYF | TRBV29-1 | 11 | TRBJ2-5 | NA
CASSIRAVAFYEQYF | TRBV19 | 15 | TRBJ2-7 | NA
CARSLARGTGNTIYF | TRBV5-3 | 15 | TRBJ1-3 | NA
CASSYTGVNTEAFF | TRBV7-9 | 14 | TRBJ1-1 | TRBD1
CASSEDGFGQGPLKGYTF | TRBV6-1 | 18 | TRBJ1-2 | TRBD1
CASSLNSRGPYNEQFF | TRBV7-3 | 16 | TRBJ2-1 | NA
CASSLNGGREETQYF | TRBV7-2 | 15 | TRBJ2-5 | NA
CASSQGELAGYEQYF | TRBV4-1 | 15 | TRBJ2-7 | TRBD2
CSVGGQLNEKLFF | TRBV29-1 | 13 | TRBJ1-4 | NA
CASSLAQGRGYTF | TRBV7-2 | 13 | TRBJ1-2 | NA
CSARGVGHSIF | TRBV20-1 | 11 | TRBJ2-7 | NA
CASSVAVRAGGRDTGELFF | TRBV9 | 19 | TRBJ2-2 | TRBD2
CASSDSMGGEQPQHF | TRBV6-4 | 15 | TRBJ1-5 | NA
CASSSGGRSQETQYF | TRBV28 | 15 | TRBJ2-5 | NA
CASSPEQVLNTEAFF | TRBV7-9 | 15 | TRBJ1-1 | NA
CASSTLPGEGNGYTF | TRBV3-1/TRBV3-2 | 15 | TRBJ1-2 | NA
CASSVGKAGYGYTF | TRBV9 | 14 | TRBJ1-2 | NA